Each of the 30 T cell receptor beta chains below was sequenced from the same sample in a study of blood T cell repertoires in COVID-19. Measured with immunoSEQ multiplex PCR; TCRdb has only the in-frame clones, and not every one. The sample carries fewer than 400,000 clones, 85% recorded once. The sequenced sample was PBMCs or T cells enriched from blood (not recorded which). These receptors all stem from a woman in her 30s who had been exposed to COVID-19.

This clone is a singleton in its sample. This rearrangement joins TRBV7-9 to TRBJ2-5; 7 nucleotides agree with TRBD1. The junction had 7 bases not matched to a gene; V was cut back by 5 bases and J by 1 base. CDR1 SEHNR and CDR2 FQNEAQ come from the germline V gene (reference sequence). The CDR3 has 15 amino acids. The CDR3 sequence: CASSITGTAQETQYF. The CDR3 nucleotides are TGTGCCAGCAGCATAACCGGGACAGCCCAAGAGACCCAGTACTTC.

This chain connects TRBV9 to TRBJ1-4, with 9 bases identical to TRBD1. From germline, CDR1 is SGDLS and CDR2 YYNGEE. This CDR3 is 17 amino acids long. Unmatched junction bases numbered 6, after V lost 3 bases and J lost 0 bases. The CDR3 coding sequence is TGTGCCAGCAGCGCCTGGACAGGGGCAGCAACTAATGAAAAACTGTTTTTT. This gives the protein CASSAWTGAATNEKLFF.

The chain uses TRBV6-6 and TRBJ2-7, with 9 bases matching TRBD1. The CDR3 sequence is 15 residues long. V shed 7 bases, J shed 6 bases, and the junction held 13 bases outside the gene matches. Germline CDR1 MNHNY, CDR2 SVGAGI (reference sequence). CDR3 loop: CASTLSGTGFSEQYF. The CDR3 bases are TGTGCCAGCACCCTATCCGGGACAGGGTTTTCCGAGCAGTACTTC.

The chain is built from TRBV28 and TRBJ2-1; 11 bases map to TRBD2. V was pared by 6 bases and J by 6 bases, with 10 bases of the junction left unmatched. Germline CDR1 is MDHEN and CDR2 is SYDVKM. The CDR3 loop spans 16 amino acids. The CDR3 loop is CASSLLLAGVRNEQFF. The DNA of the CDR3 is TGTGCCAGCAGCCTCCTACTAGCGGGAGTTCGCAATGAGCAGTTCTTC.

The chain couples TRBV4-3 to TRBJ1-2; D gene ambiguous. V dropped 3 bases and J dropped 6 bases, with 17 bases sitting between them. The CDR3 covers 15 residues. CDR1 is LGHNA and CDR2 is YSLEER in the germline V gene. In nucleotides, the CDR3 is TGCGCCAGCAGCCAGGCTGACAAAATTGGCGATGGCTACACCTTC. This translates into CASSQADKIGDGYTF.

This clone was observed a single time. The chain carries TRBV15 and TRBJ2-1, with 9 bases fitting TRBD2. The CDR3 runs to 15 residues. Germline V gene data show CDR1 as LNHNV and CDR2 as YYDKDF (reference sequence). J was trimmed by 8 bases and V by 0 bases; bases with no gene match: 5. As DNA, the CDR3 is TGTGCCACCAGCAGAGATCCGACTAGCGGCCATGAGCAGTTCTTC. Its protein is CATSRDPTSGHEQFF. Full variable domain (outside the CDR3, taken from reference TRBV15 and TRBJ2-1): DAMVIQNPRYQVTQFGKPVTLSCSQTLNHNVMYWYQQKSSQAPKLLFHYYDKDFNNEADTPDNFQSRRPNTSFCFLDIRSPGLGDTAMYLCATSRDPTSGHEQFFGPGTRLTVL.

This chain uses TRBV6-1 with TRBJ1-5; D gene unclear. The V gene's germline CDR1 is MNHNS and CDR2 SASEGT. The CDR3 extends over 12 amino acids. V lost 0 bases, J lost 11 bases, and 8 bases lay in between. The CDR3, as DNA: TGTGCCAGCAGTGAAGCGCCGCGGGCCCAGCATTTT. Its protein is CASSEAPRAQHF.

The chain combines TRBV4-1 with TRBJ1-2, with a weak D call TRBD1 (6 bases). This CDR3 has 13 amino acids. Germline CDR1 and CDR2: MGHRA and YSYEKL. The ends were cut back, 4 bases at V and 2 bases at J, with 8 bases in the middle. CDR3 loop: CASSRGQNYGYTF. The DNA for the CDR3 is TGCGCCAGCAGCCGGGGGCAAAACTATGGCTACACCTTC.

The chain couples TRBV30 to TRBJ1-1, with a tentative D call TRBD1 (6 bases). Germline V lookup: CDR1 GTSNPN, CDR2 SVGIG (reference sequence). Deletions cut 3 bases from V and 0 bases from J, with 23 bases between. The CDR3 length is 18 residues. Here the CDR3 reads CAWSRSGAPNPMNTEAFF. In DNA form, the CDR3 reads TGTGCCTGGAGCCGATCAGGGGCGCCTAACCCTATGAACACTGAAGCTTTCTTT.

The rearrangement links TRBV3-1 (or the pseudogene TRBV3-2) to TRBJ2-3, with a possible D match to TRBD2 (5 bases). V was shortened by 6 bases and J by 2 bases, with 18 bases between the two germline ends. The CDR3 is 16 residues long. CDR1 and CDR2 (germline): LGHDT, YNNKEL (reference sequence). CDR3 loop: CASSRTGIIFTDTQYF. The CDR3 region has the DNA TGTGCCAGCAGTCGCACCGGGATTATATTCACAGATACGCAGTATTTT.

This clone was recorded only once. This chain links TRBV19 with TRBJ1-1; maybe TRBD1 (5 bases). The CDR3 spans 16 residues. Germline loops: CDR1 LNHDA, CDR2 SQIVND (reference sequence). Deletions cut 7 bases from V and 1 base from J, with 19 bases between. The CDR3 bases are TGTGCCAGTACAGGGCCGTTGACCCTGGCGAACACTGAAGCTTTCTTT. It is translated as CASTGPLTLANTEAFF.

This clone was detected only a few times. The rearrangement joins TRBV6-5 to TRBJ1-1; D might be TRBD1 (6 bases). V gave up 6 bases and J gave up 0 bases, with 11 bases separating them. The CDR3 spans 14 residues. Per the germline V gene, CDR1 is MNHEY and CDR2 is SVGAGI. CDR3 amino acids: CASSWDTLNTEAFF. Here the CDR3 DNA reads TGTGCCAGCAGCTGGGACACTTTGAACACTGAAGCTTTCTTT.

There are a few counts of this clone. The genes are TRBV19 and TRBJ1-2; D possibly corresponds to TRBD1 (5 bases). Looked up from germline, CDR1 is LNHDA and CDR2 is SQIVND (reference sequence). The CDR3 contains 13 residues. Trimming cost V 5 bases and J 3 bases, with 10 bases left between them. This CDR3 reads CASSLGPDYGYTF. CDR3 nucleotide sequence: TGTGCCAGTAGTTTGGGGCCAGACTATGGCTACACCTTC.

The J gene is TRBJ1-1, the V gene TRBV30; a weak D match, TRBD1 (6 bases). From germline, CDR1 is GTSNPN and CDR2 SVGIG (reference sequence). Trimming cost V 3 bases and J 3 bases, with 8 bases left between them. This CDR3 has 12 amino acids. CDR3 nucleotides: TGTGCCTGGAGACAGGGAGACACTGAAGCTTTCTTT. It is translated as CAWRQGDTEAFF. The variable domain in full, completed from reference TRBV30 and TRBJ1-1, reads SQTIHQWPATLVQPVGSPLSLECTVEGTSNPNLYWYRQAAGRGLQLLFYSVGIGQISSEVPQNLSASRPQDRQFILSSKKLLLSDSGFYLCAWRQGDTEAFFGQGTRLTVV.

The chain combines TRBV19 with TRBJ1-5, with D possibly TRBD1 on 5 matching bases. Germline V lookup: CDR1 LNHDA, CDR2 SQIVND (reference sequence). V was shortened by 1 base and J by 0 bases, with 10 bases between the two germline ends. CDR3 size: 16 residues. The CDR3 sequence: CASSIGQGVSNQPQHF. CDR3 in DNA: TGTGCCAGTAGTATAGGGCAGGGTGTTAGCAATCAGCCCCAGCATTTT.

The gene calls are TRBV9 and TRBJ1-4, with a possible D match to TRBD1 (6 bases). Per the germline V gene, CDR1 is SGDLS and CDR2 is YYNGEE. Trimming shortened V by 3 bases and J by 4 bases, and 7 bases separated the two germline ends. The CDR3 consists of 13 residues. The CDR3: CASSGTVNEKLFF. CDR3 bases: TGTGCCAGCAGCGGGACAGTTAATGAAAAACTGTTTTTT.

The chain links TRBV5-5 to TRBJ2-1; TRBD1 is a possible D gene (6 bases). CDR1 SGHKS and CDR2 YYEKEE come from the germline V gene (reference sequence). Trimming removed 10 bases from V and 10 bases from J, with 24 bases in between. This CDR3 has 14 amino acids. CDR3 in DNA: TGTGCCTCCGAACAGGGTCCCCCCAATCGGGAGCAGTTCTTC. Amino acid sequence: CASEQGPPNREQFF.

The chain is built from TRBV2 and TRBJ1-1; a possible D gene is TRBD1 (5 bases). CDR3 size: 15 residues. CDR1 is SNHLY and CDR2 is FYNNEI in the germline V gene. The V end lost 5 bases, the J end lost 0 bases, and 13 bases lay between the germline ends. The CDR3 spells CASSPRPGVNTEAFF. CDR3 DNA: TGTGCCAGCAGTCCGAGGCCGGGGGTGAACACTGAAGCTTTCTTT.

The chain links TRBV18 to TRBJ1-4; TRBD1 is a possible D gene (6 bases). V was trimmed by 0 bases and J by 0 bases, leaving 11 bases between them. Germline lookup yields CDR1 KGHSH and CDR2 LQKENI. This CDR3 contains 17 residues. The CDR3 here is CASSPPGQVATNEKLFF. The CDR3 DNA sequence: TGTGCCAGCTCACCACCGGGACAAGTTGCAACTAATGAAAAACTGTTTTTT. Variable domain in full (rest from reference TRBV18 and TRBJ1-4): NAGVMQNPRHLVRRRGQEARLRCSPMKGHSHVYWYRQLPEEGLKFMVYLQKENIIDESGMPKERFSAEFPKEGPSILRIQQVVRGDSAAYFCASSPPGQVATNEKLFFGSGTQLSVL.

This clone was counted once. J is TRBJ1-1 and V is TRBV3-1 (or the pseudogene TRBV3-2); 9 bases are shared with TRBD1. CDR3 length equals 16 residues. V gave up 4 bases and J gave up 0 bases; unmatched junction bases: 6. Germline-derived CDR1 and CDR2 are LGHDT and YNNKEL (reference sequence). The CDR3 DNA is TGTGCCAGCAGCCGGGGACAGGGATCCTTGAACACTGAAGCTTTCTTT. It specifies CASSRGQGSLNTEAFF.

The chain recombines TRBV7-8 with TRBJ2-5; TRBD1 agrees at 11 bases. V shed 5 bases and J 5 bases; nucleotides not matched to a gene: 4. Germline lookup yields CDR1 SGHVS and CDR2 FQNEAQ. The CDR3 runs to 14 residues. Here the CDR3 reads CASSPGTGGETQYF. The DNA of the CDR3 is TGTGCCAGCAGCCCCGGGACAGGGGGGGAGACCCAGTACTTC.

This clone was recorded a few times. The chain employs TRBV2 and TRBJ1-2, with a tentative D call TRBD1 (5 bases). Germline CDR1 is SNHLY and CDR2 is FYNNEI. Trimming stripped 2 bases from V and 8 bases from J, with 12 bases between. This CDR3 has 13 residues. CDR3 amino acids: CASSELGGRGYTF. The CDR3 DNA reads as TGTGCCAGCAGTGAATTGGGGGGTCGAGGCTACACCTTC.

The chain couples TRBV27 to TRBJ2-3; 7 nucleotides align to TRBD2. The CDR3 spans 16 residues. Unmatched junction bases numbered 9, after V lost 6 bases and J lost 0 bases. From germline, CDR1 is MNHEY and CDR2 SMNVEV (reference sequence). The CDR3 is CASSPIAGLSTDTQYF. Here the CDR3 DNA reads TGTGCCAGCAGCCCCATAGCGGGCCTTAGCACAGATACGCAGTATTTT.

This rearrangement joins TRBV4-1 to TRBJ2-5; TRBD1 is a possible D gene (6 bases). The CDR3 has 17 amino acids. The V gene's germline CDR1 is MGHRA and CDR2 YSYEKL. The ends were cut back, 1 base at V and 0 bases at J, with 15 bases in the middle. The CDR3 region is CASSQADRSLYQETQYF. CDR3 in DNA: TGCGCCAGCAGCCAAGCAGACAGGTCCCTGTACCAAGAGACCCAGTACTTC.

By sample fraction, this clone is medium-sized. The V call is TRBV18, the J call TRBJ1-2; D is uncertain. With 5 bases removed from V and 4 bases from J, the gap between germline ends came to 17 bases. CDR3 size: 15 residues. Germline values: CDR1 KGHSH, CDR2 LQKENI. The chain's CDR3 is CASSSTVHSVYGYTF. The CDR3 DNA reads TGTGCCAGCTCATCTACTGTCCATTCCGTCTATGGCTACACCTTC. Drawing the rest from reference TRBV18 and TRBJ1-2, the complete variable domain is NAGVMQNPRHLVRRRGQEARLRCSPMKGHSHVYWYRQLPEEGLKFMVYLQKENIIDESGMPKERFSAEFPKEGPSILRIQQVVRGDSAAYFCASSSTVHSVYGYTFGSGTRLTVV.

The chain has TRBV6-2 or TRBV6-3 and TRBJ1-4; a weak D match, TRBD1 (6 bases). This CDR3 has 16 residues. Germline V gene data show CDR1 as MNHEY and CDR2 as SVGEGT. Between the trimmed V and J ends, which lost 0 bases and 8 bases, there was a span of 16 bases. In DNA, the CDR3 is TGTGCCAGCAGTTACTCGCGCAGGGACAACAGCGAAAAACTGTTTTTT. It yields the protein CASSYSRRDNSEKLFF.

In nucleotides, the CDR3 is TGTGCCAGCAGCCAAGAGAGCAGGGGCAACTATGGCTACACCTTC. The encoded protein is CASSQESRGNYGYTF. The chain recombines TRBV4-2 with TRBJ1-2, with TRBD1 as a possible D gene (6 bases). Germline V gene data show CDR1 as LGHNA and CDR2 as YNFKEQ. The germline V and J ends were trimmed by 0 bases and 2 bases, with 10 bases remaining between them. This CDR3 has 15 residues.

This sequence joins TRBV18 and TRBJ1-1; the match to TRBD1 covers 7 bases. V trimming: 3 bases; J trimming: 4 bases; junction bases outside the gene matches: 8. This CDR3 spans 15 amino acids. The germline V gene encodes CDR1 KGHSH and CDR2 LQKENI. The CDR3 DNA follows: TGTGCCAGCTCACCGCAGGGGGACGCGGGCACTGAAGCTTTCTTT. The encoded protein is CASSPQGDAGTEAFF.

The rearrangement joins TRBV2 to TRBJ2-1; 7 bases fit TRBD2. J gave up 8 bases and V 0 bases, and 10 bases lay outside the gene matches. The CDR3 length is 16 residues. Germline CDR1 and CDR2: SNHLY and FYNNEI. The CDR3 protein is CASSEAPGLKGYEQFF. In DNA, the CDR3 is TGTGCCAGCAGTGAAGCCCCGGGACTAAAGGGATATGAGCAGTTCTTC.

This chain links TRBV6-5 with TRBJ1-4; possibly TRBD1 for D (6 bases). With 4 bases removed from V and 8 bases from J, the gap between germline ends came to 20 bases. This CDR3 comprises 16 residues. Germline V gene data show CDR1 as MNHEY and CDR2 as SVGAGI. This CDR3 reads CASSSRYTGRDEKLFF. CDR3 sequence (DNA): TGTGCCAGCAGTTCCCGTTACACAGGGAGGGACGAAAAACTGTTTTTT.